This TCR beta chain is from a study of long-term antiretroviral therapy in people with HIV. Notes on the study in general: HIV repertoires covered narrower CDR3 length ranges than controls did. No data were available on ART adherence, viral resistance or therapy changes.

An immunoSEQ assay, version v3.0, was performed at survey level. Using immunoSEQ multiplex PCR, the repertoire was profiled, and TCRdb retains in-frame clones only, with some absent. The table lists around 20,000 clones, 78% of them singletons. Trimming at V came to 4 bases and at J to 6 bases, leaving 4 bases not matched to a gene. The CDR3 sequence is 13 residues long. Per the germline V gene, CDR1 is LGHNA and CDR2 is YSLEER. Turning to this clone: Its specificity is not known.

The J gene is TRBJ2-7, the V gene TRBV4-3, with 9 bases fitting TRBD1. This receptor was identified in a middle-aged woman with HIV. Sequenced here: unsorted PBMCs, sampled at the start of antiretroviral therapy, before treatment. CDR3 sequence: CASSLGTGLEQYF. The CDR3 DNA sequence: TGCGCCAGCAGCCTAGGGACAGGGCTCGAGCAGTACTTC.